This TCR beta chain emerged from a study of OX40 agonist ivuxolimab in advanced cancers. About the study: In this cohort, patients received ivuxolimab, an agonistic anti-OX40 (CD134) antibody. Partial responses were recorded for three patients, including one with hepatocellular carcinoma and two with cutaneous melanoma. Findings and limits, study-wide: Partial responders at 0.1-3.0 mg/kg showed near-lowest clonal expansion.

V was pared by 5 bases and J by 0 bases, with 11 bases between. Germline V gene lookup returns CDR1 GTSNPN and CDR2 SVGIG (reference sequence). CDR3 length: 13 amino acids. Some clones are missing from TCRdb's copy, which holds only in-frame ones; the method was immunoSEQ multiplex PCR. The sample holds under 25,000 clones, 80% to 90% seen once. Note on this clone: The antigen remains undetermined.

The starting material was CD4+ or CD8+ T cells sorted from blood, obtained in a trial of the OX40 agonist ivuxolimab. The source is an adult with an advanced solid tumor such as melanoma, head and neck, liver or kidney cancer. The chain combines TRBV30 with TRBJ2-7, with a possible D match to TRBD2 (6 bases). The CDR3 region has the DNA TGTGCCTGGTGGAGGGGCTTCTCCTACGAGCAGTACTTC. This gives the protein CAWWRGFSYEQYF.